This T cell receptor beta chain comes out of a study of PD-1 blockade in mismatch repair-deficient tumors. Measured with immunoSEQ multiplex PCR; TCRdb has only the in-frame clones, and not every one. The sample lists roughly 130,000 clones, about nine tenths occurring once. The trim removed 5 bases at V and 1 base at J, leaving 7 bases unmatched. The CDR3 is 15 residues long. CDR1 SEHNR and CDR2 FQNEAQ come from the germline V gene (reference sequence). The clonotype originates from an adult with mismatch repair-deficient cancer. This specimen was peripheral blood, taken 72 weeks after starting pembrolizumab. The rearrangement joins TRBV7-9 to TRBJ2-5; 7 nucleotides match TRBD1. CDR3 amino acids: CASSIGGLFQETQYF. The DNA for the CDR3 is TGTGCCAGCAGCATAGGGGGCCTATTCCAAGAGACCCAGTACTTC. The whole variable domain, remainder taken from reference TRBV7-9 and TRBJ2-5, is DTGVSQNPRHKITKRGQNVTFRCDPISEHNRLYWYRQTLGQGPEFLTYFQNEAQLEKSRLLSDRFSAERPKGSFSTLEIQRTEQGDSAMYLCASSIGGLFQETQYFGPGTRLLVL.